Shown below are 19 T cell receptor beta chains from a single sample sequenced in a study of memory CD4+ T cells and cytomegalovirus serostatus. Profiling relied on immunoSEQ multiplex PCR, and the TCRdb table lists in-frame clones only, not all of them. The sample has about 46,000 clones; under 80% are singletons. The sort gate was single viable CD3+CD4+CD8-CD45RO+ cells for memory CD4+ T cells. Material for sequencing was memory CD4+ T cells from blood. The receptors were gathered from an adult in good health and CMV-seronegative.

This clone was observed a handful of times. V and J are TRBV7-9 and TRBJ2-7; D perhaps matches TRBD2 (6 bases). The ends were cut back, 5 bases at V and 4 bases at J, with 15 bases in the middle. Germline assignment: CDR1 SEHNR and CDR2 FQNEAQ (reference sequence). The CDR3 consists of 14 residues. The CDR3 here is CASSRHGGDYEQYF. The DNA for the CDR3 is TGTGCCAGCAGCCGCCATGGCGGGGATTACGAGCAGTACTTC.

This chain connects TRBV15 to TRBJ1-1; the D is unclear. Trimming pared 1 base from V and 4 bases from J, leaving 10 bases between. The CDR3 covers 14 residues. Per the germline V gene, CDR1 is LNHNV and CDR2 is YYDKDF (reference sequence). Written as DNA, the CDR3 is TGTGCCACCAGCAGAGCGAGTGGGGTCACTGAAGCTTTCTTT. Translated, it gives CATSRASGVTEAFF.

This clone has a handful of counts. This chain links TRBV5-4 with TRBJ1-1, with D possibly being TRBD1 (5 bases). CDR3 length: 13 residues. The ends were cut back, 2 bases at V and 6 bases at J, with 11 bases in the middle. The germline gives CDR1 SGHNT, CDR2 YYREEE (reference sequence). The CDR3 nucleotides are TGTGCCAGCAGCTTTCGGGGGACCGCTGAAGCTTTCTTT. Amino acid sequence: CASSFRGTAEAFF. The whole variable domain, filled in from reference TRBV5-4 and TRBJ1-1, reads ETGVTQSPTHLIKTRGQQVTLRCSSQSGHNTVSWYQQALGQGPQFIFQYYREEENGRGNFPPRFSGLQFPNYSSELNVNALELDDSALYLCASSFRGTAEAFFGQGTRLTVV.

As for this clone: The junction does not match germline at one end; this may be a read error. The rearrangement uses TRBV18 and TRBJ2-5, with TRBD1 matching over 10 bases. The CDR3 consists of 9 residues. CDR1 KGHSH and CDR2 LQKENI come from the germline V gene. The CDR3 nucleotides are TGTGGGACAGGGGGGACTGGGGACTTC. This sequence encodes CGTGGTGDF.

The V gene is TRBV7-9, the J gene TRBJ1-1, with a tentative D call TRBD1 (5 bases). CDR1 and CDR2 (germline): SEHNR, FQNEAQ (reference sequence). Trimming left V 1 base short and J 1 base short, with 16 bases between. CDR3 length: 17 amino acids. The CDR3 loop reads CASSLGSWTRENTEAFF. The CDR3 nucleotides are TGTGCCAGCAGCTTAGGTTCTTGGACACGGGAGAACACTGAAGCTTTCTTT.

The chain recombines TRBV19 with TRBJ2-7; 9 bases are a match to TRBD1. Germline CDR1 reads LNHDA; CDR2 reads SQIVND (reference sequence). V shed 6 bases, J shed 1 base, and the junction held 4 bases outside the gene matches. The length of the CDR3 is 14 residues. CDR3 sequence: CASSWDRESYEQYF. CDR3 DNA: TGTGCCAGTAGCTGGGACAGGGAATCCTACGAGCAGTACTTC.

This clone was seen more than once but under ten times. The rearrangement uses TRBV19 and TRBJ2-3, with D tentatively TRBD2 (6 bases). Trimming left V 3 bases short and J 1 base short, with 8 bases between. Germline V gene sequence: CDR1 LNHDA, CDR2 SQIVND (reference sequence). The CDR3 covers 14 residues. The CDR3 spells CASSIQRGTDTQYF. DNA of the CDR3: TGTGCCAGTAGTATCCAGCGGGGCACAGATACGCAGTATTTT.

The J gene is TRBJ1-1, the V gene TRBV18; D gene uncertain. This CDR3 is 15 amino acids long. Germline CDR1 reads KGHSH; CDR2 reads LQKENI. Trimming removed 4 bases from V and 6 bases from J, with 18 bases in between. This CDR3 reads CASSRLEGGSAEAFF. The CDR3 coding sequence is TGTGCCAGCTCACGTCTAGAGGGAGGGTCGGCTGAAGCTTTCTTT. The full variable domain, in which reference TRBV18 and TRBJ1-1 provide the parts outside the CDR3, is NAGVMQNPRHLVRRRGQEARLRCSPMKGHSHVYWYRQLPEEGLKFMVYLQKENIIDESGMPKERFSAEFPKEGPSILRIQQVVRGDSAAYFCASSRLEGGSAEAFFGQGTRLTVV.

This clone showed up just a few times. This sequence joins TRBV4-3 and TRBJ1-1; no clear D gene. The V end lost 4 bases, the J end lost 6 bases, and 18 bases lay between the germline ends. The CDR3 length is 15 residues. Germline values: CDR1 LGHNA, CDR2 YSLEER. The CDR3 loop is CASSPTIGSGAEAFF. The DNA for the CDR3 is TGCGCCAGCAGCCCCACGATCGGTAGTGGCGCTGAAGCTTTCTTT.

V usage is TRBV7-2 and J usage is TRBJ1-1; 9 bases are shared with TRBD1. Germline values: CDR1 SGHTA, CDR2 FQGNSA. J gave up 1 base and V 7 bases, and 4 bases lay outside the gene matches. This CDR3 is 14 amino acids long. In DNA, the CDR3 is TGTGCCAGCAACACAGGGGGCCCGAACACTGAAGCTTTCTTT. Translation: CASNTGGPNTEAFF. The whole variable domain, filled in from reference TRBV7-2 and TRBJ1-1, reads GAGVSQSPSNKVTEKGKDVELRCDPISGHTALYWYRQSLGQGLEFLIYFQGNSAPDKSGLPSDRFSAERTGGSVSTLTIQRTQQEDSAVYLCASNTGGPNTEAFFGQGTRLTVV.

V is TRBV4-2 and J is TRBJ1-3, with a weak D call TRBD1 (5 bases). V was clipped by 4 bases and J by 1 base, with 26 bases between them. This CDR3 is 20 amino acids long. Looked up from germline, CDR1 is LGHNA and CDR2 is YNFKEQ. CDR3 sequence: CASSPITDGDPARSGNTIYF. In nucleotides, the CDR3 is TGTGCCAGCAGCCCTATTACAGATGGGGACCCGGCTAGATCTGGAAACACCATATATTTT.

The CDR3 spells CASSMTGASYEQYF. The CDR3 DNA follows: TGTGCCAGTAGTATGACGGGGGCCTCCTACGAGCAGTACTTC. The gene calls are TRBV19 and TRBJ2-7; D is possibly TRBD1 or TRBD2 (6 bases each). The germline V and J ends were trimmed by 3 bases and 0 bases, with 9 bases remaining between them. Germline values: CDR1 LNHDA, CDR2 SQIVND (reference sequence). CDR3 length equals 14 residues.

The CDR3 sequence: CASSQFRFDTEAFF. CDR3 nucleotide sequence: TGCGCCAGCAGCCAATTCAGGTTCGACACTGAAGCTTTCTTT. The rearrangement links TRBV4-3 to TRBJ1-1; D not resolved. Germline loops: CDR1 LGHNA, CDR2 YSLEER. The CDR3 runs to 14 residues. The V and J ends lost 2 bases and 3 bases respectively, with 10 bases between them.

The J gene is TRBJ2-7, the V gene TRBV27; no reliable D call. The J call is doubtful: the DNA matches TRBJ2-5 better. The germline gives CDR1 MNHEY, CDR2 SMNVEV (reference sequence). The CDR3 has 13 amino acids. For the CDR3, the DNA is TGTGCCAGCAGTTTATACTTCCTAGAGACCCAGTACTTC. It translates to CASSLYFLETQYF.

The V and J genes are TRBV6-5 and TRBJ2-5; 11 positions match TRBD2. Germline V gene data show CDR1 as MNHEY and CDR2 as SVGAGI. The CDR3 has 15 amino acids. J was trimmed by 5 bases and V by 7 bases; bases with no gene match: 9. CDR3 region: CASNGRTSGLETQYF. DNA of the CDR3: TGTGCCAGCAACGGCAGGACTAGCGGGTTGGAGACCCAGTACTTC.

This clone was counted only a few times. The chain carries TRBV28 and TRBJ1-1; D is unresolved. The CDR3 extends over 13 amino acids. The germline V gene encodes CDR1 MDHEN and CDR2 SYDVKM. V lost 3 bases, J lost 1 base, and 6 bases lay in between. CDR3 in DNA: TGTGCCAGCAGTTTGAGGTGGAACACTGAAGCTTTCTTT. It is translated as CASSLRWNTEAFF.

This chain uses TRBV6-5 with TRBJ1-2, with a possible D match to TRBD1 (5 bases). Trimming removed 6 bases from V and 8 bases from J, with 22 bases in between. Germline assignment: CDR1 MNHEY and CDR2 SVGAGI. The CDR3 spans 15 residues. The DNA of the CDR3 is TGTGCCAGCAGCTCTAACAGGCGCCGATCGAAAGGCTACACCTTC. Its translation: CASSSNRRRSKGYTF.

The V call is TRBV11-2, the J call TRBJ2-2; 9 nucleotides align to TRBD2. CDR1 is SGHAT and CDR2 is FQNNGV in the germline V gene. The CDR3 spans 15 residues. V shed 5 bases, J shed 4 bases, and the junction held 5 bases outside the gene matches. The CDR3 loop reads CASSGQAGGTGELFF. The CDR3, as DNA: TGTGCCAGCAGCGGCCAAGCGGGGGGCACCGGGGAGCTGTTTTTT.

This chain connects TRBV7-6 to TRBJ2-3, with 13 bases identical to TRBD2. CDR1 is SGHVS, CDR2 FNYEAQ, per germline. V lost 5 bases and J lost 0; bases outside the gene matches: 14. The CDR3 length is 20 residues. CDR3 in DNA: TGTGCCAGCAGCCTCTCCCCACCGACTAGCGGGGGGTCTAGCACAGATACGCAGTATTTT. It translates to CASSLSPPTSGGSSTDTQYF.